The text below deals with one T cell receptor (beta chain). CDR3 length: 14 amino acids. V lost 0 bases to trimming and J lost 0 bases, with 6 bases between them. The germline CDR1 and CDR2 sequences are SGHRS and YFSETQ. The data were obtained in a study of blood T cell repertoires in COVID-19. TCRdb keeps only in-frame clones here, not all; method: immunoSEQ multiplex PCR. The sample consists of tens of thousands of clones, around 88% of them appearing once. This rearrangement joins TRBV5-1 to TRBJ1-1; D is undetermined. This receptor was taken from an older woman with acute or convalescent COVID-19. The source material was peripheral blood. The CDR3 sequence: CASSLENMNTEAFF. The CDR3 nucleotides read TGCGCCAGCAGCTTGGAAAACATGAACACTGAAGCTTTCTTT. The full variable domain, with the rest looked up from reference TRBV5-1 and TRBJ1-1, is KAGVTQTPRYLIKTRGQQVTLSCSPISGHRSVSWYQQTPGQGLQFLFEYFSETQRNKGNFPGRFSGRQFSNSRSEMNVSTLELGDSALYLCASSLENMNTEAFFGQGTRLTVV.